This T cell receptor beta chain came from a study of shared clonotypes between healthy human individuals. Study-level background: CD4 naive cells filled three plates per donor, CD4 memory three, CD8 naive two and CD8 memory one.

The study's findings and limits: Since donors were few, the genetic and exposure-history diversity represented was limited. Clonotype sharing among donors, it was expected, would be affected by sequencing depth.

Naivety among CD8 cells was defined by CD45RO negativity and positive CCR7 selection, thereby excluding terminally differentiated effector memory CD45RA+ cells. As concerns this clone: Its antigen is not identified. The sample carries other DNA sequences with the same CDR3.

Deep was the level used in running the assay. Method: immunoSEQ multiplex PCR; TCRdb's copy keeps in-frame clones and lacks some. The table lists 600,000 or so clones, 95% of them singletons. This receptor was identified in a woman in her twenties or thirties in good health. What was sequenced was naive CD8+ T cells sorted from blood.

The CDR3 nucleotides read TGTGCCAGCAGTTTTGGTCGTACCTACGAGCAGTACTTC. Translating gives CASSFGRTYEQYF. The chain recombines TRBV27 with TRBJ2-7; D unresolved. Germline values: CDR1 MNHEY, CDR2 SMNVEV (reference sequence). The length of the CDR3 is 13 residues. V lost 3 bases to trimming and J lost 2 bases, with 8 bases between them.